These T cell receptor beta chains were read from a single sample in a study of post-analysis software for immune sequencing data. TCRdb redid the calling of the PCR reads with MiXCR, one entry per CDR3 protein. The sample contains roughly 600,000 distinct CDR3 sequences, about 40% of which appear only once. The sample consisted of blood. The receptors here all came from a girl aged 5 to 17 with multiple sclerosis. Each CDR3 is given with its conserved first and last residue. The D gene is left open where the match is weak. Where a row states a size, it is once, few, many or the class of an expanded clone; other rows omit it.

clone_size,d_call,v_call,j_call,cdr3_aa,cdr3_nt
.,.,TRBV20-1,TRBJ2-7,CSARDRKGAYEQYF,TGCAGTGCTAGAGATAGGAAGGGGGCCTACGAGCAGTACTTC
few,.,TRBV29-1,TRBJ2-7,CSVEGRQKNEQYF,TGCAGCGTTGAAGGGCGACAGAAGAACGAGCAGTACTTC
.,.,TRBV6-5,TRBJ1-2,CASSYVGGYTF,TGTGCCAGCAGTTACGTCGGGGGCTACACCTTC
.,.,TRBV6-6,TRBJ2-5,CASSYGQPGREQYF,TGTGCCAGCAGTTACGGACAGCCCGGGAGAGAGCAGTACTTC
once,.,TRBV25-1,TRBJ1-5,CASSARTLSNQPQHF,TGTGCCAGCAGTGCCAGGACACTTAGCAATCAGCCCCAGCATTTT
few,TRBD1,TRBV5-1,TRBJ2-1,CASSLGGQGSYNEQFF,TGCGCCAGCAGCTTGGGAGGACAGGGGTCCTACAATGAGCAGTTCTTC
.,TRBD1,TRBV5-1,TRBJ1-1,CASSLEGAPGNTEAFF,TGCGCCAGCAGCTTGGAGGGGGCGCCGGGGAACACTGAAGCTTTCTTT
.,.,TRBV5-1,TRBJ2-3,CASSGALSSDTQYF,TGCGCCAGCAGCGGGGCCCTATCCTCCGATACGCAGTATTTT
.,.,TRBV9,TRBJ2-7,CASSRAGSSYERYF,TGTGCCAGCAGCAGGGCAGGAAGCTCCTACGAGCGGTACTTC
.,.,TRBV7-2,TRBJ1-5,CASSSRQAVMPQHF,TGTGCCAGCAGCTCTCGACAGGCTGTTATGCCCCAGCATTTT
.,.,TRBV6-2/TRBV6-3,TRBJ2-7,CASSLRWAYEQYF,TGTGCCAGCAGTTTGCGGTGGGCCTACGAGCAGTACTTC
.,.,TRBV7-2,TRBJ2-7,CASSFTGSYEQYF,TGCGCCAGCAGCTTTACAGGTTCCTACGAGCAGTACTTC
.,TRBD2,TRBV9,TRBJ2-1,CASSVLAGGGDNEQFF,TGTGCCAGCAGCGTTTTAGCGGGGGGAGGCGACAATGAGCAGTTCTTC
.,.,TRBV14,TRBJ2-1,CASSQPGAGYNEQFF,TGTGCCAGCAGCCAGCCAGGGGCCGGCTACAATGAGCAGTTCTTC
.,.,TRBV7-9,TRBJ2-5,CASSFARTWETQYF,TGTGCCAGCAGCTTTGCCAGGACCTGGGAGACCCAGTACTTC
.,.,TRBV4-2,TRBJ1-1,CASSQRGRAEAFF,TGTGCCAGCAGCCAGCGGGGGAGGGCTGAAGCTTTCTTT
once,TRBD2,TRBV5-1,TRBJ2-1,CASSPSGRISNEQFF,TGCGCCAGCAGCCCGAGCGGGAGAATTTCGAATGAGCAGTTCTTC
.,.,TRBV12-3/TRBV12-4,TRBJ1-1,CASSLARPEAFF,TGTGCCAGCAGTTTGGCCAGACCAGAAGCTTTCTTT
.,.,TRBV20-1,TRBJ2-5,CSTRGGLEETQYF,TGCAGTACTAGAGGCGGACTGGAAGAGACCCAGTACTTC
few,TRBD1,TRBV12-3/TRBV12-4,TRBJ1-2,CASSNSGTGAFDGYTF,TGTGCCAGCAGCAACTCCGGGACAGGGGCCTTTGACGGCTACACCTTC